Here is one T cell receptor beta chain with its context. No antigen is known for it. Base qualities were left out, and no much larger clone turns up one base away. The cohort was made up of 650 to 700 healthy bone marrow donors. Cohort members were all nominally healthy when sampled, although unrecorded immune exposures were likely present. The donor tested CMV seropositive and was one of the 289 seropositive cohort members. Each donor provided a peripheral blood sample, and peripheral blood mononuclear cells were used for TCR beta sequencing. Genomic DNA was extracted from the blood cell samples with the Qiagen DNeasy Blood Extraction Kit. The data originate from a study of cytomegalovirus exposure and HLA in healthy donors (TCRdb year 2017). Study-level background: An earlier analysis of some 600 of the donors reported 276 Gb of sequence data and 117 million unique TCR beta sequences obtained from about 170 million T cells. Both class I and class II loci were covered by HLA typing, at four-digit resolution. Every discovery cohort repertoire had been produced on one sequencing platform. Among roughly 370 genotyped donors of the cohort, an average of around 240,000 unique TCR beta nucleotide sequences were sequenced per donor, around 20% of them non-productive. A later analysis re-analyzed previously published TCR beta repertoires from roughly 690 donors and added high-resolution HLA genotyping to study TCR occurrence patterns. Rather than drawing on any new phenotypic data, the later analysis identified candidate immune exposures from TCR beta sequences and the way those sequences occurred across donors. A later genetic analysis took genome-wide SNP genotypes for about 55% of the 666 donors and used that subset as a discovery cohort. Donor age, sex, ethnicity and CMV serostatus were compiled alongside the repertoire data. The study combined high-throughput TCR immunosequencing, statistical association of individual TCRs with disease status, and machine learning to predict cytomegalovirus infection status. The aim of the study was to test whether cataloging public T cell receptors could identify signatures of past pathogen exposure. An early release that covered more than 550 HLA-typed donors contained approximately 300 gigabases of sequencing data and 80 million or so unique TCR sequences. Typing coverage varied by locus: roughly 629-640 donors for A, B, C, DRB1 and DQB1; under 550 for DQA1; more than 600 for DPA1; roughly 450 for DPB1. The T cell repertoires of some 700 subjects were profiled by immunosequencing and related to cytomegalovirus serostatus. Besides the first cohort of hundreds of subjects, a separate validation cohort made up of 120 different subjects was used. Four to six DR-DQ haplotypes were handled as single units for association and clustering, since linkage in the cohort was strong. Of the roughly 390 genotyped donors, around 81% fell in the genetic ancestry cluster associated with self-reported Caucasian donors. To decide whether each TCR beta V gene segment behaved as functional or pseudogenic, an earlier analysis of 587 of the donors relied on high-throughput TCR beta sequencing. Beyond this particular receptor, the publication reports: A cluster of highly shared sequence variants was judged likely to be a technical artifact of the sequencing pipeline. In a later analysis, several top co-occurrence clusters were reported to appear linked to parvovirus B19, influenza, CMV and Epstein-Barr virus. It was suggested by the authors that the approach could potentially be generalized to other disease states and immunological phenotypes. CMV serostatus was the only immune exposure information available for the cohort. In the study, 150 to 200 TCR beta chains were listed as associated with cytomegalovirus. The classifier was reported to diagnose cytomegalovirus status with high specificity and sensitivity in both the original and validation cohorts. Linkage disequilibrium might explain the correlated functional status among segregating V segments, but an unknown experimental factor could not be ruled out. At a false discovery rate of 0.05, a later analysis linked some 18,000 TCR beta sequences to specific HLA alleles. According to a later genetic analysis, donors in an Asian-associated ancestry cluster had fewer N-insertions in productive TCRs than the roughly 660-donor mean. In a later analysis, HLA-associated TCR beta chains showed more clonal expansion and lower generation probabilities than non-associated chains that were equally common. An association between a missense DCLRE1C variant and V-gene and J-gene trimming of TCR beta chains was found in a later genetic analysis and replicated in an independent cohort. Across donors, most TCR sequences were observed very rarely, whereas some public TCRs were present in many individuals. Some IMGT-functional V segments, including TRBV6-2 and TRBV6-3, could not be told apart with the 87-base-pair reads, so those segments were excluded. Because some donors lacked HLA typing at each locus, the association tests relied only on the typed subset. In a later analysis, the rate of TCR association differed among HLA loci, with DRB1 alleles having the most associated TCRs and HLA-C alleles having the fewest. Strong co-occurrence of HLA alleles, especially DR and DQ, made assigning TCR associations to individual alleles difficult. Because counts were too low, roughly 16 rarely observed V segments, including chromosome 9 orphons, were excluded from the earlier analysis of 587 of the donors. Sequencing depth was assumed to be roughly uniform across donors in the presence/absence analyses, though that assumption may not hold. According to a later analysis, most CMV-associated TCR beta chains appeared to be HLA-restricted, and the HLA associations seemed to be driven largely by CMV exposure. Broadly in line with IMGT annotations, most TCR beta V segments showed up in productive rearrangements about 90% or about 30% of the time in an earlier analysis of 587 of the donors. In this cohort, only TCR beta chains were sequenced, and detectable features were limited by the absence of alpha or paired-chain data. A further reported finding was that TCR beta sequences accurately predicted the HLA-A and HLA-B alleles for most subjects in the first cohort. In vitro tests confirmed that three of the cytomegalovirus-associated TCR beta chains recognize cytomegalovirus antigens.

Relative to germline, V is 0 bases shorter and J is 0 bases shorter, with 6 bases between their ends. The CDR3 runs 15 residues from the cysteine to the phenylalanine. The read is trimmed to its CDR3 DNA, 45 bases read in frame from base 1. From the germline V gene, CDR1 is MNHEY and CDR2 is SVGAGI. The library was generated by the immunoSEQ multiplex PCR assay. The multiplex PCR relied on a mix of 60 forward primers for TCR Vbeta segments and 13 reverse primers for TCR Jbeta segments. A multiplex PCR assay on genomic DNA amplified the CDR3 region of rearranged TCR beta genes. The Illumina HiSeq System was used to sequence the amplified TCR beta libraries as 87-base-pair reads. In the paper's pipeline: A later analysis counted tens of millions of unique TCR beta chains across the 700 or so repertoires, and some 11 million of these chains were shared by at least two donors. Raw reads were error-corrected and collapsed into unique sequences by a nearest-neighbor algorithm in which closely related sequences were merged to remove PCR and sequencing errors. V, D and J gene segments were assigned by aligning CDR3 sequences to IMGT reference sequences. Each retained sequence needed at least a six-nucleotide match to both a V gene segment and a J gene segment. A rearrangement was called productive if the CDR3 had no stop codons and remained in frame with V and J, and every other rearrangement was called non-productive. CDR3 was defined according to IMGT convention as the region running from the second conserved V-encoded cysteine to the conserved J-encoded phenylalanine. The earlier analysis of approximately 590 of the donors excluded any sequence lacking an unambiguous match to a single V gene segment. In an earlier analysis of roughly 600 of the donors, a V segment was called functional when productive rearrangements were above 56.7%, and segregating when the standard deviation between donors exceeded 5%. A statistical classification framework was developed to diagnose cytomegalovirus status using the catalog of TCR beta chain sequences. A later analysis assigned V and J genes by comparing TCR nucleotide sequences with IMGT/GENE-DB human TR gene sequences. In a later analysis, CDR3 sequences and most-parsimonious VDJ recombination scenarios were assigned using the TCRdist pipeline. In a later analysis, each TCR beta chain was defined by its CDR3 amino acid sequence together with its V-gene family, and reads without a unique V-gene family were excluded. As a way to deal with suspected cross-contamination and a sequencing artifact, a later analysis dropped 592 nucleotide sequences that were highly shared and had low generation probability. In a later analysis, a clonal expansion index for each public chain was calculated from normalized within-repertoire ranks of inferred template counts. A later analysis computed generation probabilities with a VDJ recombination model fitted to out-of-frame rearrangements, and checked the results against IGoR. A later analysis scored TCR-TCR, TCR-HLA and TCR-CMV co-occurrence with hypergeometric tests, applying a repertoire-size bias correction to TCR pairs. False discovery rates were estimated in a later analysis by permuting HLA or CMV assignments 20 times. In a later analysis, co-occurring TCRs were grouped using DBSCAN, and TCRdist sequence similarity was added for clustering within HLA-allele-positive subsets. Repertoires with fewer than 30,000 or more than 120,000 public chains, plus five repertoires with anomalous nucleotide sharing, were excluded from co-occurrence clustering. TCRdb stores this immuneACCESS table with in-frame sequences only. Part of the clones is absent; in the studies checked, under half of the shortfall reflects unresolved V genes, and no reason is known for the rest. The V and J calls and clone size were taken over from that table, and D and trimming were inferred from the DNA. The sample yields 150,000 to 200,000 clones; around 78% were counted once. The ten largest account for around 7% of the sample.

The receptor comes from a woman in her thirties or forties in good health and CMV-seropositive. This sequence uses TRBV6-5 and TRBJ1-3; the D gene lacks a confident call. Material for sequencing was PBMCs. The CDR3 corresponds to CASSYSGSSGNTIYF. In nucleotide form, the sequence is TGTGCCAGCAGTTACTCGGGGAGCTCTGGAAACACCATATATTTT.